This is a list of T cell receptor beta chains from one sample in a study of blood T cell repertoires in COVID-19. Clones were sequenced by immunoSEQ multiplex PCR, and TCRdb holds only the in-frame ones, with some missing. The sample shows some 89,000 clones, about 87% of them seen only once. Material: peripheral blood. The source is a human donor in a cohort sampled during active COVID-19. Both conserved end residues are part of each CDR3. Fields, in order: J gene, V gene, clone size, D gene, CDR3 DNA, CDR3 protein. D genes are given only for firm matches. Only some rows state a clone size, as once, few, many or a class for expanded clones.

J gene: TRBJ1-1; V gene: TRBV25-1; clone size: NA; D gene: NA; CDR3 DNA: TGTGCCAGCAGTGTAACAGGAACCACTGAAGCTTTCTTT; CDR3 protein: CASSVTGTTEAFF
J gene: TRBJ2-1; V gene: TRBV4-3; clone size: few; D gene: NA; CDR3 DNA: TGCGCCAGCAGCCAAGACGGTAAAACCTACAATGAGCAGTTCTTC; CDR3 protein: CASSQDGKTYNEQFF
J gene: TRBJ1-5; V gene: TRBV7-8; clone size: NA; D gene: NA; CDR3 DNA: TGTGCCAGCAGCTTGGGGTCCGGGGGAAGACAGCCCCAGCATTTT; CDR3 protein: CASSLGSGGRQPQHF
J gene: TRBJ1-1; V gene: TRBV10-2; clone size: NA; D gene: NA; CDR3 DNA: TGCGCCAGCAGTGAAGGCAGGGGGAACACTGAAGCTTTCTTT; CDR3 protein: CASSEGRGNTEAFF
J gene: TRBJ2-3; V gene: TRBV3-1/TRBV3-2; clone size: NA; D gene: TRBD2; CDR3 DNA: TGTGCCAGCAGCCAAGATATGGGTAGCGGGGGGTTGGATACGCAGTATTTT; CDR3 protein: CASSQDMGSGGLDTQYF
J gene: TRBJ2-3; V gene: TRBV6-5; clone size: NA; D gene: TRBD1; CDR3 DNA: TGTGCCAGCACTCAGGACAGGGGGCCTAATACGCAGTATTTT; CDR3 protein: CASTQDRGPNTQYF
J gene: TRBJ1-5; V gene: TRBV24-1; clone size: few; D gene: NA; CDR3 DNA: TGTGCCACCAGTGATGCAGGAAAGGGGCCGAATCAGCCCCAGCATTTT; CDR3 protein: CATSDAGKGPNQPQHF
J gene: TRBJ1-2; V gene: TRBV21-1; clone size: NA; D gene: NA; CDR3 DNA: TGTGCCAGCAGCAAAGGGGGGCAGCCGATCTATGGCTACACCTTC; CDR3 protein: CASSKGGQPIYGYTF
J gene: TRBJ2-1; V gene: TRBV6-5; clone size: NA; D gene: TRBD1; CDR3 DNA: TGTGCCAGCAGCCACCGGGACAGGAGTTTCTTC; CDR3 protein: CASSHRDRSFF
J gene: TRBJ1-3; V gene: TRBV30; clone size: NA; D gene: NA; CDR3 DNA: TGTGCCTGGAGTCGCGATACAAACACCATATATTTT; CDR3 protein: CAWSRDTNTIYF
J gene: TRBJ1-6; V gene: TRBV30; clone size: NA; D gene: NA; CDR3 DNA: TGTGCCTGGACGTCGGTGGCAGGGGTTTCACCCCTCCACTTT; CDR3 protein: CAWTSVAGVSPLHF
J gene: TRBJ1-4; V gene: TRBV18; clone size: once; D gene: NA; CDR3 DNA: TGTGCCAGCTCACCTTGGACAGTCACAACTAATGAAAAACTGTTTTTT; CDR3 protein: CASSPWTVTTNEKLFF
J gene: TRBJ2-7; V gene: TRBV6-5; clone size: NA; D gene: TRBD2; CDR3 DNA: TGTGCCAGCAGTTACGTCGTAGCGGGAGTCTCCTACGAGCAGTACTTC; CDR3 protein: CASSYVVAGVSYEQYF
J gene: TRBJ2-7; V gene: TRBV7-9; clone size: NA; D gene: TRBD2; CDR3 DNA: TGTGCCAGCAGCTTAGTAGGCCGGGGGGTCTTCTACGAGCAGTACTTC; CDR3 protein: CASSLVGRGVFYEQYF
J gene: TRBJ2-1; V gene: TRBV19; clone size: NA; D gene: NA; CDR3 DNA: TGTGCCAGTAGTATGGGGGGGCCCAATGAGCAGTTCTTC; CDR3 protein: CASSMGGPNEQFF
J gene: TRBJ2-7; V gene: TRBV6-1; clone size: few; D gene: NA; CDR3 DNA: TGTGCCAGCAGTGAATTGAACAATCCCTACGAGCAGTACTTC; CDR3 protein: CASSELNNPYEQYF
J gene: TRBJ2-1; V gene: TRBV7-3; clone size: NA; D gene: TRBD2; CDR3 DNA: TGTGCCAGCAGCTTAAGTAGCGGGGCCTACAATGAGCAGTTCTTC; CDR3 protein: CASSLSSGAYNEQFF
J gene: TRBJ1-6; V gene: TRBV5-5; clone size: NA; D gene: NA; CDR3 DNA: TGTGCCAGCAGCTTTCTACGGGAAGAAAATTCACCCCTCCACTTT; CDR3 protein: CASSFLREENSPLHF
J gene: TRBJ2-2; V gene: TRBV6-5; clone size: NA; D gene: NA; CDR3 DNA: TGTGCCAGCAGTTATGCGGGCGGGGAGCTGTTTTTT; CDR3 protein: CASSYAGGELFF
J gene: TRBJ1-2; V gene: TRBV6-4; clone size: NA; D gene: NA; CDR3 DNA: TGTGCCAGCAGTGAGGTCGCAGGGTTTGGCTACACCTTC; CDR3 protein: CASSEVAGFGYTF
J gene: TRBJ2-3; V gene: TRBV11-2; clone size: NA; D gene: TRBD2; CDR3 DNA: TGTGCCAGCAGCTTTCGTGGAACGGGGGGAGGACGCACAGATACGCAGTATTTT; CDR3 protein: CASSFRGTGGGRTDTQYF
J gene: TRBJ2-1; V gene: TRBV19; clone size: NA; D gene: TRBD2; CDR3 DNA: TGTGCCAGTAGCCTCAGCGGCCGACTAGCGGGAAGATATGAGCAGTTCTTC; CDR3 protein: CASSLSGRLAGRYEQFF
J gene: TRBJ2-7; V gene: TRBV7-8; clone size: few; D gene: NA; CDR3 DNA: TGTGCCACTGCTAAAGGCGAGGCTGCGAGCTACGAGCAGTACTTC; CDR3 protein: CATAKGEAASYEQYF
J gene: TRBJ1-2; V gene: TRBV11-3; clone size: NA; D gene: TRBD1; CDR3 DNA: TGTGCCAGCAGCTTAGTTAACAGGGGTTTCTATGGCTACACCTTC; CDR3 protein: CASSLVNRGFYGYTF
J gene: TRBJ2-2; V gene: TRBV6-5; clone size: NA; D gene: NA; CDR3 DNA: TGTGCCAGCAAGTCCAGGGCCTTCGGGGAGCTGTTTTTT; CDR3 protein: CASKSRAFGELFF
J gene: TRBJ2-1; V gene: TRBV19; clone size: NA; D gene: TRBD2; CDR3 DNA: TGTGCCAGTAGTATAATTTCGATTGGGGGGGGACTAGTGGGAGGTGGGTCCTACAATGAGCAGTTCTTC; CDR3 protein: CASSIISIGGGLVGGGSYNEQFF
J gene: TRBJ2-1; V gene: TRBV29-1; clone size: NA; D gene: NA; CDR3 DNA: TGCAGCGTTGTCAGGGTCCGGGCCTACAATGAGCAGTTCTTC; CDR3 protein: CSVVRVRAYNEQFF
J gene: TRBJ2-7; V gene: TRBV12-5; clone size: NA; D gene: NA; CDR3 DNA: TGTGCTAGTGGTTTGCACAGGGCGGAATACGAGCAGTACTTC; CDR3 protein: CASGLHRAEYEQYF
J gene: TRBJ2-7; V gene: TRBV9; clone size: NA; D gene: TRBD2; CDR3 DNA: TGTGCCAGCAGCGCCGGGACTAACACCTACGAGCAGTACTTC; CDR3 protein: CASSAGTNTYEQYF
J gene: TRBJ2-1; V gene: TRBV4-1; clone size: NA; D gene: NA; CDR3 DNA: TGCGCCAGCAGCAAGGAGGTACAGGGCTCCTACAATGAGCAGTTCTTC; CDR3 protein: CASSKEVQGSYNEQFF
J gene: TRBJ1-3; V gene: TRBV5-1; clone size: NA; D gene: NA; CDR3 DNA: TGCGCCAGCAGCGTAGGGGCAGAGAGAAACACCATATATTTT; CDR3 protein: CASSVGAERNTIYF
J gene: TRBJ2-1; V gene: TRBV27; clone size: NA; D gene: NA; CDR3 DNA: TGTGCCAGCAGGTCAAGGGGGAGGGGACAGGTCTACAATGAGCAGTTCTTC; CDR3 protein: CASRSRGRGQVYNEQFF
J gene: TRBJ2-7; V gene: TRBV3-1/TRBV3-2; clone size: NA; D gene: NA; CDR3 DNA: TGTGCCAGCAGCCAAGGTAGCGCGACCTACGAGCAGTACTTC; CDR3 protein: CASSQGSATYEQYF
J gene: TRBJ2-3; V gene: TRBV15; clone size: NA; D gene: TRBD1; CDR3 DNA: TGTGCCACCAGCAGAGGGGACAGGGCCCCAGATACGCAGTATTTT; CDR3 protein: CATSRGDRAPDTQYF
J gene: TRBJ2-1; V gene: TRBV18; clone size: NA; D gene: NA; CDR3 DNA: TGTGCCAGCTCACCAGACGGACTAATCTACAATGAGCAGTTCTTC; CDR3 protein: CASSPDGLIYNEQFF
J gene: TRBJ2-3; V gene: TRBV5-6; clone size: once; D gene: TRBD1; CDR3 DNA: TGTGCCAGCAGCAGAACACAGGGGATCGCCACAGATACGCAGTATTTT; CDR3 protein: CASSRTQGIATDTQYF
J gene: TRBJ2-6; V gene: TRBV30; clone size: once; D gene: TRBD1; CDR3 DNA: TGTGCCTGGGACGCGACAGGGTTGGGGGCCAACGTCCTGACTTTC; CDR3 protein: CAWDATGLGANVLTF
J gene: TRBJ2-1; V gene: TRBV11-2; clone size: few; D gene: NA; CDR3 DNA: TGTGCCAGCAGCCACGACTATAGCTCCTACAATGAGCAGTTCTTC; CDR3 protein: CASSHDYSSYNEQFF
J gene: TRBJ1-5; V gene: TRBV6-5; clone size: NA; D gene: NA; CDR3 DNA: TGTGCCAGCACCGCCCGGGGGAGCAATCAGCCCCAGCATTTT; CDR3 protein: CASTARGSNQPQHF
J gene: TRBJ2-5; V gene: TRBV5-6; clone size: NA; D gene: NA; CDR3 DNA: TGTGCCAGCAGCTTGACCGGGTTGGCAAATCAAGAGACCCAGTACTTC; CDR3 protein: CASSLTGLANQETQYF
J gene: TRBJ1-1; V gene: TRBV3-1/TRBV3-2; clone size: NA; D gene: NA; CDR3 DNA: TGTGCCAGCGCCCTAACAGGGAACACTGAAGCTTTCTTT; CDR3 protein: CASALTGNTEAFF
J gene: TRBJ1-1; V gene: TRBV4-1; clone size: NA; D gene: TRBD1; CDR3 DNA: TGCGCCAGCAGCCCCCAGGGGGGTCTAACTGGAGCTTTCTTT; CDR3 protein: CASSPQGGLTGAFF
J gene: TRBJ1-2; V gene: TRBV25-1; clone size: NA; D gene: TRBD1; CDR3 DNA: TGTGCCAGCAGTGAAGGGAACAGGGGCGTCTATGGCTACACCTTC; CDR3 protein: CASSEGNRGVYGYTF
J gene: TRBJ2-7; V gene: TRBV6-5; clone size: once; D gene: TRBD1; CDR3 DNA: TGTGCCACCCGGGACAGACCCTACGAGCAGTACTTC; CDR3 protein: CATRDRPYEQYF
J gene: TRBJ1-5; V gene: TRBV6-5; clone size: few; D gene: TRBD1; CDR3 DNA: TGTGCCACAGGTCGCCACGGACAGGGGCAGCCCCAGCATTTT; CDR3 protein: CATGRHGQGQPQHF
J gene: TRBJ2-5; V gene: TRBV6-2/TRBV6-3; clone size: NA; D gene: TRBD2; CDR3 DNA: TGTGCCAGCAGCCGAGAGACTAGCAGACGGGTACAAGAGACCCAGTACTTC; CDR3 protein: CASSRETSRRVQETQYF
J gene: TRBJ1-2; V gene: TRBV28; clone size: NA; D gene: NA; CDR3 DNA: TGTGCCAGCCACTCCCTGACGGACAGACCCTATGGCTACACCTTC; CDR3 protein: CASHSLTDRPYGYTF
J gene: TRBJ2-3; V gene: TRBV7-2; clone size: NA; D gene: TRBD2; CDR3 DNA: TGTGCCAGCAGCCGTAGCGGGAGGGCCAATACGCAGTATTTT; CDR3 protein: CASSRSGRANTQYF
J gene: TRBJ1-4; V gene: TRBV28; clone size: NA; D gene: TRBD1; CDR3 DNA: TGTGCCAGCACCCATCCCGGGACAGGGGGATCAACTAATGAAAAACTGTTTTTT; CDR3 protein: CASTHPGTGGSTNEKLFF
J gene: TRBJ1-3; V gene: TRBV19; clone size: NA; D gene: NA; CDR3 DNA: TGTGCCAGTAGTGTACAGGGATCTGGAAACACCATATATTTT; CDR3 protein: CASSVQGSGNTIYF
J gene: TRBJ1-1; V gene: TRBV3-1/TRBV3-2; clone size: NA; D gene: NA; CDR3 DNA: TGTGCCACTTGGGGGGAGGGCACTGAAGCTTTCTTT; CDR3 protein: CATWGEGTEAFF
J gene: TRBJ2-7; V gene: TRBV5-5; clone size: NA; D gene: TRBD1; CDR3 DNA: TGTGCCAGCAGGATAGATTCAGGGGGTGTTGGCTACGAGCAGTACTTC; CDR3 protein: CASRIDSGGVGYEQYF
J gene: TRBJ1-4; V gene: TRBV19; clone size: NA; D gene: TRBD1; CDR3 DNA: TGTGCCAGTAGTACGCGGGACAGGCCAAATGAAAAACTGTTTTTT; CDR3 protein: CASSTRDRPNEKLFF
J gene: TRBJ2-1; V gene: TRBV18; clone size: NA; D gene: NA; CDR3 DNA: TGTGCCAGCTCACCGGACAGCAATGAGCAGTTCTTC; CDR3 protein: CASSPDSNEQFF
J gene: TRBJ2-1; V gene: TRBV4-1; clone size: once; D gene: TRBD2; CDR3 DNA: TGCGCCAGCAGCCAAAGGACTAGCAGTTACAATGAGCAGTTCTTC; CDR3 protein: CASSQRTSSYNEQFF
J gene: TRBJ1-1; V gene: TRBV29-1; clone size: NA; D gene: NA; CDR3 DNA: TGCAGCGTGAGACTACAGTTCATGAACACTGAAGCTTTCTTT; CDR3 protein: CSVRLQFMNTEAFF
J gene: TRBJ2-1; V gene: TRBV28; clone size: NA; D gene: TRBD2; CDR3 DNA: TGTGCCAGCAACCTAGGGACTAGCGGATTCGGGGAGCAGTTCTTC; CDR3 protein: CASNLGTSGFGEQFF
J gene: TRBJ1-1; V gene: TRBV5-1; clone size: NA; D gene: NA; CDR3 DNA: TGCGCCAGCAGCTTGTATAGGGGTACGAACACTGAAGCTTTCTTT; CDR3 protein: CASSLYRGTNTEAFF
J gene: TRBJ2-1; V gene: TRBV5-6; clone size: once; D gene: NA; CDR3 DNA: TGTGCCAGCAGCTTCGGGATTAGCAATGAGCAGTTCTTC; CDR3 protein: CASSFGISNEQFF